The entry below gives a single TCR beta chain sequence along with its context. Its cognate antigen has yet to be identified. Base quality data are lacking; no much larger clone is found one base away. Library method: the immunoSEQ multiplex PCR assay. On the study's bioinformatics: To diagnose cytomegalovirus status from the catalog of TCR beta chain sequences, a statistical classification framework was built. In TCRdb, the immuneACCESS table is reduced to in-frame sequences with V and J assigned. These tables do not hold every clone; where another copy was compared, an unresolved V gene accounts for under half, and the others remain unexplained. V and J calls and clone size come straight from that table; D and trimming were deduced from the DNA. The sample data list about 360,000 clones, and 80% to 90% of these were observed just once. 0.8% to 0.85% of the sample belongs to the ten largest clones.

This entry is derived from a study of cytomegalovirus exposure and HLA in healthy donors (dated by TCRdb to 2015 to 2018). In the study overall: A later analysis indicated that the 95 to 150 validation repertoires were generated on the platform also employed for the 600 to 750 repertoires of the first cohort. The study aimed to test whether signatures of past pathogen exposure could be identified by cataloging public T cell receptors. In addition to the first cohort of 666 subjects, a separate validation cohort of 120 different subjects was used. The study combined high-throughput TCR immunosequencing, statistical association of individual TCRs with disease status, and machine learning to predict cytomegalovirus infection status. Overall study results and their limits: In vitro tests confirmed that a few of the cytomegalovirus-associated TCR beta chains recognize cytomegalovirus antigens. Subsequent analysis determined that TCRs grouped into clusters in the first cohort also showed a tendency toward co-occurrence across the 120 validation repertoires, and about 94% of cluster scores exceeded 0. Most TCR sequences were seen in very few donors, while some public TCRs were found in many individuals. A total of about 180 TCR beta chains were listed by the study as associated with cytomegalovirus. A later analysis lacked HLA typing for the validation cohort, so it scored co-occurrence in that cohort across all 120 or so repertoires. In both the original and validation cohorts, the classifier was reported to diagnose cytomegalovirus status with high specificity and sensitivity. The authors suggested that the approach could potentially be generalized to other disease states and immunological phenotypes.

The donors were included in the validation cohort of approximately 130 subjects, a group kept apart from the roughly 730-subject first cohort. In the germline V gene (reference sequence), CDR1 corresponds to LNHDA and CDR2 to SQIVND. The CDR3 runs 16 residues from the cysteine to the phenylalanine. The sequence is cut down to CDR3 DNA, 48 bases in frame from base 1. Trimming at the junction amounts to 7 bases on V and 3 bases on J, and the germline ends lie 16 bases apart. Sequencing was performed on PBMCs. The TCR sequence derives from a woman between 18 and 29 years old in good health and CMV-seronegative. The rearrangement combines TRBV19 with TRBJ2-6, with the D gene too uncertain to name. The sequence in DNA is TGTGCCAGTACCCCCCTTTTCCGTATTGGGGCCAACGTCCTGACTTTC. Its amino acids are CASTPLFRIGANVLTF. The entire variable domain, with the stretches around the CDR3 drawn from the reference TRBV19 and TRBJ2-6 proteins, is DGGITQSPKYLFRKEGQNVTLSCEQNLNHDAMYWYRQDPGQGLRLIYYSQIVNDFQKGDIAEGYSVSREKKESFPLTVTSAQKNPTAFYLCASTPLFRIGANVLTFGAGSRLTVL.